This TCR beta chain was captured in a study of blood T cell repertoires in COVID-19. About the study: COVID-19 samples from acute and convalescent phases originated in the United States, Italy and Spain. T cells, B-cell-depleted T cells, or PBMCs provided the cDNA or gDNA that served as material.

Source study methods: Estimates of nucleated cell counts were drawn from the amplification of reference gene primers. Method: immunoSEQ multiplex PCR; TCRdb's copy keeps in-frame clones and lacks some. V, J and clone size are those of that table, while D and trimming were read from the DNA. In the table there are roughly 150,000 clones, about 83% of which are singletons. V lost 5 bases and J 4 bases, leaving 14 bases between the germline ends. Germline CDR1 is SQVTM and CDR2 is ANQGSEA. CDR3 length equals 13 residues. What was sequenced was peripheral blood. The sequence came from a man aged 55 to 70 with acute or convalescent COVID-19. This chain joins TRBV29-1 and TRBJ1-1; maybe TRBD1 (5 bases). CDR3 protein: CSVRAGQGTEAFF. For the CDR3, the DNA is TGCAGCGTTCGTGCGGGGCAGGGCACTGAAGCTTTCTTT. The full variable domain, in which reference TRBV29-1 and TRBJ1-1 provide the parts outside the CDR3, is SAVISQKPSRDICQRGTSLTIQCQVDSQVTMMFWYRQQPGQSLTLIATANQGSEATYESGFVIDKFPISRPNLTFSTLTVSNMSPEDSSIYLCSVRAGQGTEAFFGQGTRLTVV.